This passage covers 16 T cell receptor beta chains from one sample sequenced in a study of PD-L1 blockade in urothelial cancer. Regarding time point: peripheral blood 6 weeks after treatment start. The assay was immunoSEQ multiplex PCR, and TCRdb's table has in-frame clones only and misses some. Of about 51,000 clones in the sample, around 89% were seen once. Material: PBMCs, obtained around atezolizumab (anti-PD-L1) treatment. The receptors here all came from a man aged 60-69 years with urothelial cancer.

This clone has a single count. The chain carries TRBV9 and TRBJ2-3, with TRBD2 matching over 15 bases. With V trimmed by 0 bases and J by 6 bases, 5 bases remained unmatched. The length of the CDR3 is 17 residues. CDR1 SGDLS and CDR2 YYNGEE come from the germline V gene. The CDR3 loop is CASSVGGLAGGRDTQYF. As DNA, the CDR3 is TGTGCCAGCAGCGTAGGGGGACTAGCGGGGGGTCGTGATACGCAGTATTTT.

The chain uses TRBV5-1 and TRBJ1-1; TRBD1 matches at 12 bases. The CDR3 has 14 amino acids. J lost 8 bases, V lost 4 bases, and 6 bases had no gene match. CDR1 and CDR2 (germline): SGHRS, YFSETQ. DNA of the CDR3: TGCGCCAGCAGCACGGGGACAGGGGGCTTGGAAGCTTTCTTT. Translation gives CASSTGTGGLEAFF.

The V and J genes are TRBV19 and TRBJ2-1; D perhaps matches TRBD1 (6 bases). The V gene lost 7 bases and the J gene lost 9 bases, with 25 bases spanning the gap. This CDR3 region has 16 residues. The germline V gene has CDR1 LNHDA and CDR2 SQIVND (reference sequence). In DNA, the CDR3 is TGTGCCAGTATTACAGGGCCTAAAGGGGGTATCACTGAGCAGTTCTTC. This sequence encodes CASITGPKGGITEQFF.

The chain joins TRBV19 to TRBJ2-7; 7 bases line up with TRBD1. V dropped 4 bases and J dropped 0; count of bases not matched to a gene: 6. This CDR3 has 15 amino acids. From germline, CDR1 is LNHDA and CDR2 SQIVND (reference sequence). As DNA, the CDR3 is TGTGCCAGTAGTAACCGGGACAGTTCCTCCTACGAGCAGTACTTC. Translation: CASSNRDSSSYEQYF.

The V call is TRBV5-4, the J call TRBJ2-1, with D perhaps TRBD2 (6 bases). Germline assignment: CDR1 SGHNT and CDR2 YYREEE (reference sequence). This CDR3 spans 15 amino acids. Trimming removed 3 bases from V and 0 bases from J, with 10 bases in between. As DNA, the CDR3 is TGTGCCAGCAGCTCCCCCGGGAGCTCCTACAATGAGCAGTTCTTC. Translated, it gives CASSSPGSSYNEQFF.

The chain has TRBV28 and TRBJ2-7; 8 nucleotides agree with TRBD2. This CDR3 comprises 15 residues. V dropped 3 bases and J dropped 7; count of bases not matched to a gene: 11. From germline, CDR1 is MDHEN and CDR2 SYDVKM. The CDR3 sequence is CASSLVPAGGFEQYF. CDR3 in DNA: TGTGCCAGCAGTTTGGTCCCCGCGGGGGGCTTTGAGCAGTACTTC. Full variable domain (outside the CDR3, taken from reference TRBV28 and TRBJ2-7): DVKVTQSSRYLVKRTGEKVFLECVQDMDHENMFWYRQDPGLGLRLIYFSYDVKMKEKGDIPEGYSVSREKKERFSLILESASTNQTSMYLCASSLVPAGGFEQYFGPGTRLTVT.

The chain joins TRBV18 to TRBJ1-4, with D possibly matching TRBD1 (6 bases). V gave up 4 bases and J gave up 6 bases, with 9 bases separating them. This CDR3 has 13 residues. CDR1 KGHSH and CDR2 LQKENI come from the germline V gene. Here the CDR3 DNA reads TGTGCCAGCTCACGAAACAGGGATGAAAAACTGTTTTTT. Translating it yields CASSRNRDEKLFF.

This chain joins TRBV6-1 and TRBJ2-1; D unresolved. This CDR3 is 15 amino acids long. Trimming shortened V by 3 bases and J by 5 bases, and 14 bases separated the two germline ends. The germline gives CDR1 MNHNS, CDR2 SASEGT. As DNA, the CDR3 is TGTGCCAGCAGTGATCAGAACGAGGCGAACAATGAGCAGTTCTTC. This gives the protein CASSDQNEANNEQFF.

The chain recombines TRBV6-1 with TRBJ1-3; 7 bases agree with TRBD1. The germline V gene has CDR1 MNHNS and CDR2 SASEGT. The CDR3 covers 14 residues. V was clipped by 2 bases and J by 3 bases; unmatched bases: 1. CDR3 amino acids: CASSEPGGGNTIYF. CDR3 DNA sequence: TGTGCCAGCAGTGAACCAGGGGGTGGAAACACCATATATTTT.

The V gene is TRBV5-4, the J gene TRBJ2-7; D ambiguous. Between the trimmed V and J ends, which lost 0 bases and 3 bases, there was a span of 10 bases. The CDR3 loop spans 14 amino acids. The V gene's germline CDR1 is SGHNT and CDR2 YYREEE (reference sequence). As DNA, the CDR3 is TGTGCCAGCAGCTTGGCCGGCGGTTACTACGAGCAGTACTTC. Its translation is CASSLAGGYYEQYF.

This chain uses TRBV18 with TRBJ2-3; TRBD2 agrees at 7 bases. CDR3 size: 16 residues. The J segment lost 1 base and the V segment lost 3 bases, leaving 7 bases of the junction unmatched. The germline CDR1 and CDR2 sequences are KGHSH and LQKENI. CDR3 sequence: CASSPPTGGGTDTQYF. DNA for the CDR3: TGTGCCAGCTCACCTCCCACGGGAGGTGGCACAGATACGCAGTATTTT.

V and J are TRBV5-1 and TRBJ2-7; 8 bases are a match to TRBD2. The V and J ends lost 0 bases and 5 bases, in that order; junction bases with no gene match: 7. The germline V gene encodes CDR1 SGHRS and CDR2 YFSETQ. This CDR3 region has 15 residues. The chain's CDR3 is CASSLDGRGGDEQYF. The DNA of the CDR3 is TGCGCCAGCAGCTTGGACGGACGGGGGGGAGACGAGCAGTACTTC.

The chain combines TRBV7-7 with TRBJ2-5, with 8 nucleotides matching TRBD2. Looked up from germline, CDR1 is SSHAT and CDR2 is FNYEAQ (reference sequence). The CDR3 spans 15 residues. With 5 bases clipped from V and 5 bases from J, the junction kept 10 bases outside the gene matches. This chain's CDR3 is CASSPTGGAVETQYF. For the CDR3, the DNA is TGTGCCAGCAGCCCCACGGGGGGGGCGGTGGAGACCCAGTACTTC.

V usage is TRBV19 and J usage is TRBJ1-2; no definite D call. Germline V gene data show CDR1 as LNHDA and CDR2 as SQIVND (reference sequence). CDR3 length: 12 amino acids. Trimming pared 2 bases from V and 8 bases from J, leaving 9 bases between. The CDR3 DNA reads TGTGCCAGTAGTATATGGGCTTTCGGCTACACCTTC. It translates to CASSIWAFGYTF.

J is TRBJ1-1 and V is TRBV6-4; D not certain. The CDR3 runs 13 residues. CDR1 and CDR2 from the germline V gene are MRHNA and SNTAGT. The V end was cut by 2 bases, the J end by 4 bases, with 8 bases between. For the CDR3, the DNA is TGTGCCAGCAGTGACAATGAGGGCACTGAAGCTTTCTTT. Its translation: CASSDNEGTEAFF.

The V gene is TRBV7-8, the J gene TRBJ2-1; 7 bases are shared with TRBD2. J was trimmed by 3 bases and V by 5 bases; bases with no gene match: 10. Germline lookup yields CDR1 SGHVS and CDR2 FQNEAQ. The CDR3 consists of 16 residues. The CDR3 DNA follows: TGTGCCAGCAGCCCGCGTTCGGGGACTAACTACAATGAGCAGTTCTTC. The encoded protein is CASSPRSGTNYNEQFF.